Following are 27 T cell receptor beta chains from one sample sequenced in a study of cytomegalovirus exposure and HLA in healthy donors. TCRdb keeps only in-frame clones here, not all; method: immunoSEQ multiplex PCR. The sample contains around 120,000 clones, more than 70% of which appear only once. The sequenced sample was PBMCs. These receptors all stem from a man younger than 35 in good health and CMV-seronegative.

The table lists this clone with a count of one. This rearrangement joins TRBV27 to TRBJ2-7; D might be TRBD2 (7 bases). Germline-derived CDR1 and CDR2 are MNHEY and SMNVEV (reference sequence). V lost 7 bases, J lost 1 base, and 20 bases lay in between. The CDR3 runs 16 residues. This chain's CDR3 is CASNIGAGAPSYEQYF. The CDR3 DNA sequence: TGTGCCAGCAATATCGGGGCGGGGGCGCCATCCTACGAGCAGTACTTC.

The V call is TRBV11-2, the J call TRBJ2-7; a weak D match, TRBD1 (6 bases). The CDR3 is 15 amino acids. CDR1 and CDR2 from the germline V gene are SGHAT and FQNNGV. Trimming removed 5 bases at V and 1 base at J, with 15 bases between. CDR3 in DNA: TGTGCCAGCAGCGCAGCCGGGACACTTTCCTACGAGCAGTACTTC. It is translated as CASSAAGTLSYEQYF.

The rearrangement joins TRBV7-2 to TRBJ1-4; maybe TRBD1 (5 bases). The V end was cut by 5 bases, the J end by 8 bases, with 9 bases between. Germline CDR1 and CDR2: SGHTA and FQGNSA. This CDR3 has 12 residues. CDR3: CASSPGGEKLFF. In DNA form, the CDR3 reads TGTGCCAGCAGCCCCGGGGGGGAAAAACTGTTTTTT. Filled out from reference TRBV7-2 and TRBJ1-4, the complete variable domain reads GAGVSQSPSNKVTEKGKDVELRCDPISGHTALYWYRQSLGQGLEFLIYFQGNSAPDKSGLPSDRFSAERTGGSVSTLTIQRTQQEDSAVYLCASSPGGEKLFFGSGTQLSVL.

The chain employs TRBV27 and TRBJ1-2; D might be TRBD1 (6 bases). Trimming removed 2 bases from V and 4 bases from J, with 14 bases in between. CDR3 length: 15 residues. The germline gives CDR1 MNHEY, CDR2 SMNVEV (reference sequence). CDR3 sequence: CASSLLGQGSYGYTF. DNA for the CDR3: TGTGCCAGCAGTTTACTGGGGCAGGGGAGCTATGGCTACACCTTC.

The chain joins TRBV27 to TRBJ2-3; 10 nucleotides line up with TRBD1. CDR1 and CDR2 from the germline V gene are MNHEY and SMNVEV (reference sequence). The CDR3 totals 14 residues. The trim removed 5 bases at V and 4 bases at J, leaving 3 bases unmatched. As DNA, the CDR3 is TGTGCCAGCAGTGACAGGGGGCGATCAGATACGCAGTATTTT. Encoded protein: CASSDRGRSDTQYF.

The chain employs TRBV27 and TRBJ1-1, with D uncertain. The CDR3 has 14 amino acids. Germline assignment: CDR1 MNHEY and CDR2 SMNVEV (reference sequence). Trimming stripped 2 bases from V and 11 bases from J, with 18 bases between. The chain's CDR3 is CASSLDQVSQMAFF. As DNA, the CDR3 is TGTGCCAGCAGTTTAGATCAGGTCTCCCAGATGGCTTTCTTT.

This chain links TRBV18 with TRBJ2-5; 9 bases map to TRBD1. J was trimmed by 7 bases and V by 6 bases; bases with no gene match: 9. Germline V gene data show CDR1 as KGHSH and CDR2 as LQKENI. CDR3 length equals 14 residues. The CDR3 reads CASSTGQGIATQYF. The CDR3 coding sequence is TGTGCCAGCTCGACGGGACAGGGAATAGCGACCCAGTACTTC.

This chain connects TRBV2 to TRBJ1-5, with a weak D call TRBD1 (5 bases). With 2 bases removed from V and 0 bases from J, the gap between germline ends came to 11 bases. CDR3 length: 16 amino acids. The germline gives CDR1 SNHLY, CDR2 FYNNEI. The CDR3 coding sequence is TGTGCCAGCAGTGAAAGACAGACCTATAGCAATCAGCCCCAGCATTTT. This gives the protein CASSERQTYSNQPQHF.

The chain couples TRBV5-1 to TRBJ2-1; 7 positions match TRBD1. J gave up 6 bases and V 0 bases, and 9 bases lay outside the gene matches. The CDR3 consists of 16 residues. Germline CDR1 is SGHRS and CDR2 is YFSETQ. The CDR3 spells CASSLEGASVGNEQFF. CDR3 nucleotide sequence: TGCGCCAGCAGCTTGGAGGGGGCGAGTGTTGGCAATGAGCAGTTCTTC. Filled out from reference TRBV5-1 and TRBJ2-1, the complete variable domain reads KAGVTQTPRYLIKTRGQQVTLSCSPISGHRSVSWYQQTPGQGLQFLFEYFSETQRNKGNFPGRFSGRQFSNSRSEMNVSTLELGDSALYLCASSLEGASVGNEQFFGPGTRLTVL.

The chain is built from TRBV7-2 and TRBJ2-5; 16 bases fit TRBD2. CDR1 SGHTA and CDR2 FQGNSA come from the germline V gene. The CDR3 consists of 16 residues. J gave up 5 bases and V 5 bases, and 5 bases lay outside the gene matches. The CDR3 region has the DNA TGTGCCAGCAGCCCGGGACTAGCGGGAGGGGGGGAGACCCAGTACTTC. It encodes CASSPGLAGGGETQYF. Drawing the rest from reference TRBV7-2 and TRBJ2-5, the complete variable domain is GAGVSQSPSNKVTEKGKDVELRCDPISGHTALYWYRQSLGQGLEFLIYFQGNSAPDKSGLPSDRFSAERTGGSVSTLTIQRTQQEDSAVYLCASSPGLAGGGETQYFGPGTRLLVL.

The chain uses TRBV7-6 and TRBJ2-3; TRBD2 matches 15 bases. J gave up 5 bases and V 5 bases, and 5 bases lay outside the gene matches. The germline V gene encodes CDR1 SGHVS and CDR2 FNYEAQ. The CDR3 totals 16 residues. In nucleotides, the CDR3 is TGTGCCAGCAGCCCTACGGGACTAGCGGGAGGAGATACGCAGTATTTT. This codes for CASSPTGLAGGDTQYF.

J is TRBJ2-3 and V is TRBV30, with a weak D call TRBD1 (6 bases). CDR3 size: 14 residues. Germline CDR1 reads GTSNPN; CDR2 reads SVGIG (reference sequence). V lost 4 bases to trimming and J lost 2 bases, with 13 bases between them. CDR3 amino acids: CAWNRGQSTDTQYF. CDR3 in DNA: TGTGCCTGGAACCGCGGACAGTCCACAGATACGCAGTATTTT.

The CDR3 DNA reads TGTGCCAGTAGGACGGCGACAGGGACCGAGCAGTACTTC. It translates to CASRTATGTEQYF. The chain recombines TRBV19 with TRBJ2-7; 7 positions match TRBD1. J lost 6 bases, V lost 6 bases, and 8 bases had no gene match. The germline V gene encodes CDR1 LNHDA and CDR2 SQIVND (reference sequence). The CDR3 loop spans 13 amino acids.

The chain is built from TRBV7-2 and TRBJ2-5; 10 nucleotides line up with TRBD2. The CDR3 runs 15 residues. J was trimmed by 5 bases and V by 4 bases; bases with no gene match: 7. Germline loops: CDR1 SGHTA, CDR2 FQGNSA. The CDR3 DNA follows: TGTGCCAGCAGCTCATTAGCGGGGGGCATGGAGACCCAGTACTTC. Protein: CASSSLAGGMETQYF.

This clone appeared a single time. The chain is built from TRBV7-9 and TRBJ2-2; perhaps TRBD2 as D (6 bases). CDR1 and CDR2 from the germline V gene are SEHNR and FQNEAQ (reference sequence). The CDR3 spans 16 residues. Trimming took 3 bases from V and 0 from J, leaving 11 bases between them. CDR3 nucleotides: TGTGCCAGCAGCTTGTTAGGCGGGGCGAACACCGGGGAGCTGTTTTTT. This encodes CASSLLGGANTGELFF.

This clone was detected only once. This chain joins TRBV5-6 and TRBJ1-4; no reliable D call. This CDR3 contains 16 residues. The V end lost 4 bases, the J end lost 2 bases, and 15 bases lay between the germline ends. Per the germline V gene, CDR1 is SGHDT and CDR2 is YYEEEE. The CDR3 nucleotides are TGTGCCAGCAGCGCACTGCAAATCGGGACTAATGAAAAACTGTTTTTT. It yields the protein CASSALQIGTNEKLFF.

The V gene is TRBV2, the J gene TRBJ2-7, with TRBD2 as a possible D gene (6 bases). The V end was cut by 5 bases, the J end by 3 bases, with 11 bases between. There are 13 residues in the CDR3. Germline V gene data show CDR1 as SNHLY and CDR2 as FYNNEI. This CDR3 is CASSPVGGYEQYF. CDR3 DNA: TGTGCCAGCAGTCCGGTGGGAGGCTACGAGCAGTACTTC. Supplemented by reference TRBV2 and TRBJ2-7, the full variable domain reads EPEVTQTPSHQVTQMGQEVILRCVPISNHLYFYWYRQILGQKVEFLVSFYNNEISEKSEIFDDQFSVERPDGSNFTLKIRSTKLEDSAMYFCASSPVGGYEQYFGPGTRLTVT.

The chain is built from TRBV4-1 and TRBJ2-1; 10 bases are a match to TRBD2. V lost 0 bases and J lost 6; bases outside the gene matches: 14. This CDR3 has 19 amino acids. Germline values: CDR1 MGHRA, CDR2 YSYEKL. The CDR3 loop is CASSQDLSRPSGRGNEQFF. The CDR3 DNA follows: TGCGCCAGCAGCCAAGATCTTTCCCGCCCCAGCGGGAGGGGCAATGAGCAGTTCTTC.

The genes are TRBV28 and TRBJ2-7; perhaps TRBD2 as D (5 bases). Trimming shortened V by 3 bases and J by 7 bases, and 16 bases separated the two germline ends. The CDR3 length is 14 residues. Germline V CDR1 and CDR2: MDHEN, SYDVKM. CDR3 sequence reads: CASSFRAHDYEQYF. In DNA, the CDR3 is TGTGCCAGCAGTTTTCGGGCCCACGACTATGAGCAGTACTTC.

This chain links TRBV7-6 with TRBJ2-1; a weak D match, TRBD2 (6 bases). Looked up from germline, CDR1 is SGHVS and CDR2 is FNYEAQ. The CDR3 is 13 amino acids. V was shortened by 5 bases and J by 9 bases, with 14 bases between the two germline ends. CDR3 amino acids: CASSPVGGGEQFF. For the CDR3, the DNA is TGTGCCAGCAGCCCCGTGGGGGGTGGTGAGCAGTTCTTC.

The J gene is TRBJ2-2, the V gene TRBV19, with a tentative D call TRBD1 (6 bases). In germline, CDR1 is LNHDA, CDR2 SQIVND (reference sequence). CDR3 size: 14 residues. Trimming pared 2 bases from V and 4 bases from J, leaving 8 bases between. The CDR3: CASSIQQGTGELFF. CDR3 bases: TGTGCCAGTAGTATACAACAGGGCACCGGGGAGCTGTTTTTT.

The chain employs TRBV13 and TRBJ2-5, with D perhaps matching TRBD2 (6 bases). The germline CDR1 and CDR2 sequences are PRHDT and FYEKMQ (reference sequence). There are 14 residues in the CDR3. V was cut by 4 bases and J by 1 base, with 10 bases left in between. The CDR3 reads CASSSGLLQETQYF. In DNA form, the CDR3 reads TGTGCCAGCAGCTCGGGACTTCTCCAAGAGACCCAGTACTTC.

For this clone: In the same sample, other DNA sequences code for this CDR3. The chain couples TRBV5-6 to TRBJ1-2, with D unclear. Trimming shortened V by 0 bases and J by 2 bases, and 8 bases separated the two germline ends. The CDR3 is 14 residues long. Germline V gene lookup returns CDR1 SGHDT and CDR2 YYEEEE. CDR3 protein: CASSLAGRNYGYTF. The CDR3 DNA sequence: TGTGCCAGCAGCTTGGCGGGTAGGAACTATGGCTACACCTTC.

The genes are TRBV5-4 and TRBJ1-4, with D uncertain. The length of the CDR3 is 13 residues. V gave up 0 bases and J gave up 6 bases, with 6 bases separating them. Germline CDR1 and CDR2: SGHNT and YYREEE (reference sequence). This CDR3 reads CASSLDLYEKLFF. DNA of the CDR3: TGTGCCAGCAGCTTGGATCTCTATGAAAAACTGTTTTTT.

CDR3 residues: CASSMSSQETQYF. The CDR3 DNA sequence: TGTGCCAGTAGTATGTCCAGCCAAGAGACCCAGTACTTC. The rearrangement links TRBV19 to TRBJ2-5, with D unresolved. V dropped 3 bases and J dropped 1 base, with 6 bases sitting between them. This CDR3 has 13 residues. Germline V CDR1 and CDR2: LNHDA, SQIVND (reference sequence).

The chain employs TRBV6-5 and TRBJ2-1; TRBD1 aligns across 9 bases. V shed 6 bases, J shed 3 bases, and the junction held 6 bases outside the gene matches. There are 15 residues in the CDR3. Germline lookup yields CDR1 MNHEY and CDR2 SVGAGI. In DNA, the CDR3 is TGTGCCAGCAGCTACAGGGGGCCCTTCTACAATGAGCAGTTCTTC. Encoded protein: CASSYRGPFYNEQFF.

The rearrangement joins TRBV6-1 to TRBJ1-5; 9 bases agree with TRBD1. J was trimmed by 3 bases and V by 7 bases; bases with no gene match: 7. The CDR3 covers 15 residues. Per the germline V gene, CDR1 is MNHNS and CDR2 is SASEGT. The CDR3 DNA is TGTGCCAGCACTGCCTGGGACAGGGACAATCAGCCCCAGCATTTT. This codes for CASTAWDRDNQPQHF.